This T cell receptor (beta chain) appears in the sequencing data of a study of identical twins. MiXCR was run by TCRdb on the 5' RACE reads, yielding one entry per CDR3 protein. The table includes under 450,000 distinct CDR3 sequences, approximately 17% detected once. The donors were all healthy and Caucasian. Looked up from germline, CDR1 is SGHTA and CDR2 is FQGNSA. The CDR3 has 16 amino acids. Unmatched junction bases numbered 9, after V lost 4 bases and J lost 4 bases. This TCR came from a man aged 50 to 59 in good health. The gene calls are TRBV7-2 and TRBJ2-2, with 7 positions matching TRBD2. Sequenced material: naive T cells sorted from blood. In nucleotides, the CDR3 is TGTGCCAGCAGCTCCGGCGGGAGTGCGGGCACCGGGGAGCTGTTTTTT. Its translation is CASSSGGSAGTGELFF. Complete variable domain (other parts from reference TRBV7-2 and TRBJ2-2): GAGVSQSPSNKVTEKGKDVELRCDPISGHTALYWYRQSLGQGLEFLIYFQGNSAPDKSGLPSDRFSAERTGGSVSTLTIQRTQQEDSAVYLCASSSGGSAGTGELFFGEGSRLTVL.